The 29 T cell receptor beta chains presented below share a single source sample, sequenced in a study of blood T cell repertoires in COVID-19. The data were produced by immunoSEQ multiplex PCR, yet TCRdb's version contains in-frame clones alone and is incomplete. Of over 45,000 clones in the sample, roughly nine tenths were seen once. Material: peripheral blood. These receptors all come from a man between 65 and 85 years old with acute or convalescent COVID-19.

The chain links TRBV30 to TRBJ1-6; 7 nucleotides line up with TRBD1. The ends lost 5 bases at V and 6 bases at J; junction bases unmatched: 7. CDR1 and CDR2 (germline): GTSNPN, SVGIG (reference sequence). This CDR3 is 14 amino acids long. The CDR3 nucleotides are TGTGCCTGGTGTGGGACAGCCGGTAATTCACCCCTCCACTTT. This codes for CAWCGTAGNSPLHF.

The V gene is TRBV7-2, the J gene TRBJ1-5; D not resolved. Between the trimmed V and J ends, which lost 6 bases and 6 bases, there was a span of 12 bases. CDR3 size: 13 residues. Germline V gene sequence: CDR1 SGHTA, CDR2 FQGNSA. CDR3 residues: CASSPAGGQPQHF. CDR3 sequence (DNA): TGTGCCAGCAGTCCAGCGGGTGGTCAGCCCCAGCATTTT.

V is TRBV27 and J is TRBJ2-7; 8 bases line up with TRBD1. Trimming took 8 bases from V and 4 from J; bases not matched to a gene: 16. The germline V gene has CDR1 MNHEY and CDR2 SMNVEV (reference sequence). The length of the CDR3 is 16 residues. The DNA of the CDR3 is TGTGCCAGCGCACACTCATCCGCAGGGGGCGGGTACGAGCAGTACTTC. Residues: CASAHSSAGGGYEQYF.

V is TRBV4-2 and J is TRBJ1-3; D gene uncertain. The CDR3 sequence is 15 residues long. V lost 2 bases to trimming and J lost 4 bases, with 12 bases between them. Germline-derived CDR1 and CDR2 are LGHNA and YNFKEQ. The CDR3 reads CASSQFLASGNTIYF. The CDR3 DNA reads TGTGCCAGCAGCCAATTTCTGGCCTCAGGAAACACCATATATTTT.

The chain couples TRBV19 to TRBJ1-5; D is possibly TRBD1 (5 bases). The CDR3 runs to 12 residues. From germline, CDR1 is LNHDA and CDR2 SQIVND (reference sequence). Between the trimmed V and J ends, which lost 7 bases and 9 bases, there was a span of 13 bases. The CDR3, as DNA: TGTGCCAGTAAGGCTGGGGCGCGGCCCCAGCATTTT. Its protein is CASKAGARPQHF.

The chain combines TRBV19 with TRBJ1-2, with D unclear. V was clipped by 3 bases and J by 4 bases, with 15 bases between them. Germline values: CDR1 LNHDA, CDR2 SQIVND (reference sequence). The CDR3 totals 15 residues. Written as DNA, the CDR3 is TGTGCCAGTAGTATTGCCACAGCCTCTTTCTATGGCTACACCTTC. It is translated as CASSIATASFYGYTF.

This clone appeared once. V usage is TRBV5-4 and J usage is TRBJ1-6; D is unclear. Trimming cost V 7 bases and J 5 bases, with 13 bases left between them. The CDR3 is made up of 14 amino acids. Germline V gene sequence: CDR1 SGHNT, CDR2 YYREEE (reference sequence). The CDR3 DNA follows: TGTGCCAGCCAGCTGATGCGGCATAATTCACCCCTCCACTTT. Encoded protein: CASQLMRHNSPLHF.

The CDR3 here is CASSLGHHSYEQYF. CDR3 DNA: TGTGCCAGCAGCTTGGGACACCACTCCTACGAGCAGTACTTC. The chain carries TRBV11-2 and TRBJ2-7; D is perhaps TRBD1 (6 bases). The ends were cut back, 3 bases at V and 0 bases at J, with 9 bases in the middle. The CDR3 extends over 14 amino acids. CDR1 is SGHAT, CDR2 FQNNGV, per germline.

This clone turned up a few times. The chain joins TRBV24-1 to TRBJ1-1; D may be TRBD1 (6 bases). There are 14 residues in the CDR3. The V end was cut by 4 bases, the J end by 4 bases, with 12 bases between. Germline V gives CDR1 KGHDR, CDR2 SFDVKD. The CDR3 loop reads CATSEGAWGTEAFF. CDR3 DNA sequence: TGTGCCACCAGTGAGGGGGCTTGGGGCACTGAAGCTTTCTTT.

In the case of this clone: The junction and the germline gene differ at one end; a read error may be behind it. This chain links TRBV7-7 with TRBJ2-1; 9 bases match TRBD1. The CDR3 is 13 amino acids. Germline CDR1 and CDR2: SSHAT and FNYEAQ (reference sequence). CDR3 sequence: CASSLGQGNEQFF. CDR3 in DNA: TGTGCTAGCAGCTTAGGACAGGGGAATGAGCAGTTCTTC.

This sequence joins TRBV7-3 and TRBJ2-1; D not certain. Germline values: CDR1 SGHTA, CDR2 FQGTGA. This CDR3 spans 16 amino acids. V was shortened by 5 bases and J by 9 bases, with 23 bases between the two germline ends. The CDR3 DNA sequence: TGTGCCAGCAGCCAGGTGGGCAGCCCAATTATGAGTGAGCAGTTCTTC. It specifies CASSQVGSPIMSEQFF.

This rearrangement joins TRBV3-1 (or the pseudogene TRBV3-2) to TRBJ1-1, with D uncertain. Germline CDR1 reads LGHDT; CDR2 reads YNNKEL (reference sequence). V was trimmed by 1 base and J by 6 bases, leaving 9 bases between them. The CDR3 sequence is 13 residues long. CDR3 sequence: CASSQVAGAEAFF. The CDR3 DNA is TGTGCCAGCAGCCAAGTCGCGGGAGCTGAAGCTTTCTTT.

The gene calls are TRBV6-4 and TRBJ1-4; no clear D. V gave up 2 bases and J gave up 3 bases, with 16 bases separating them. The CDR3 contains 17 residues. Germline values: CDR1 MRHNA, CDR2 SNTAGT. CDR3 residues: CASSDDLPGAPNEKLFF. The CDR3 DNA sequence: TGTGCCAGCAGTGACGACCTCCCGGGAGCACCTAATGAAAAACTGTTTTTT.

The CDR3 bases are TGTGCCAGCAGGGAGACTAGCGGGGGGACCCAAGAGACCCAGTACTTC. It codes for CASRETSGGTQETQYF. The rearrangement joins TRBV11-2 to TRBJ2-5; the match to TRBD2 covers 13 bases. The J segment lost 1 base and the V segment lost 6 bases, leaving 5 bases of the junction unmatched. Germline assignment: CDR1 SGHAT and CDR2 FQNNGV. CDR3 length equals 16 residues.

A single count supports this clone. This chain links TRBV28 with TRBJ2-2; D perhaps matches TRBD2 (5 bases). V lost 5 bases, J lost 3 bases, and 22 bases lay in between. There are 18 residues in the CDR3. Per germline, CDR1 MDHEN and CDR2 SYDVKM. DNA of the CDR3: TGTGCCAGCAGTATCGGGCATGGACTCCCACAAGACACCGGGGAGCTGTTTTTT. The encoded protein is CASSIGHGLPQDTGELFF. Full variable domain (missing parts from reference TRBV28 and TRBJ2-2): DVKVTQSSRYLVKRTGEKVFLECVQDMDHENMFWYRQDPGLGLRLIYFSYDVKMKEKGDIPEGYSVSREKKERFSLILESASTNQTSMYLCASSIGHGLPQDTGELFFGEGSRLTVL.

The chain has TRBV5-1 and TRBJ1-4, with TRBD1 matching 10 bases. The CDR3 sequence is 15 residues long. Germline CDR1 and CDR2: SGHRS and YFSETQ. V dropped 4 bases and J dropped 7; count of bases not matched to a gene: 7. The CDR3 loop reads CASSPRGDRGEKLFF. The CDR3 bases are TGCGCCAGCAGCCCTCGGGGGGACAGGGGTGAAAAACTGTTTTTT.

V usage is TRBV5-8 and J usage is TRBJ1-4, with TRBD1 matching over 12 bases. Looked up from germline, CDR1 is SGHTS and CDR2 is YDEGEE. With V trimmed by 5 bases and J by 8 bases, 13 bases remained unmatched. This CDR3 has 17 amino acids. CDR3 region: CASRPGTGGAWGEKLFF. The CDR3 coding sequence is TGTGCCAGCAGGCCCGGGACAGGGGGCGCATGGGGAGAAAAACTGTTTTTT.

The V gene is TRBV19, the J gene TRBJ1-1; possibly TRBD1 for D (5 bases). This CDR3 has 14 residues. CDR1 is LNHDA and CDR2 is SQIVND in the germline V gene (reference sequence). The V gene lost 5 bases and the J gene lost 3 bases, with 13 bases spanning the gap. The CDR3 DNA reads as TGTGCCAGTAGTGGGGCCCTTAGATACACTGAAGCTTTCTTT. Its protein product is CASSGALRYTEAFF. The whole variable domain, remainder taken from reference TRBV19 and TRBJ1-1, is DGGITQSPKYLFRKEGQNVTLSCEQNLNHDAMYWYRQDPGQGLRLIYYSQIVNDFQKGDIAEGYSVSREKKESFPLTVTSAQKNPTAFYLCASSGALRYTEAFFGQGTRLTVV.

The V gene is TRBV2, the J gene TRBJ1-1, with D perhaps TRBD1 (5 bases). This CDR3 has 14 residues. Per the germline V gene, CDR1 is SNHLY and CDR2 is FYNNEI. Trimming took 4 bases from V and 4 from J, leaving 13 bases between them. CDR3: CASSAAGLLTEAFF. DNA of the CDR3: TGTGCCAGCAGTGCGGCAGGGTTACTCACTGAAGCTTTCTTT.

V is TRBV5-4 and J is TRBJ1-2; D is possibly TRBD1 (5 bases). Germline V gene data show CDR1 as SGHNT and CDR2 as YYREEE (reference sequence). The CDR3 totals 13 residues. The V end lost 4 bases, the J end lost 7 bases, and 14 bases lay between the germline ends. The CDR3 is CASSPGQTPGYTF. The CDR3 region has the DNA TGTGCCAGCAGCCCAGGACAAACGCCTGGCTACACCTTC. The complete variable domain, with remaining parts taken from reference TRBV5-4 and TRBJ1-2, reads ETGVTQSPTHLIKTRGQQVTLRCSSQSGHNTVSWYQQALGQGPQFIFQYYREEENGRGNFPPRFSGLQFPNYSSELNVNALELDDSALYLCASSPGQTPGYTFGSGTRLTVV.

V and J are TRBV18 and TRBJ1-5, with 7 bases fitting TRBD1. This CDR3 region has 13 residues. V was pared by 3 bases and J by 4 bases, with 0 bases of the junction left unmatched. Germline CDR1 KGHSH, CDR2 LQKENI. Here the CDR3 DNA reads TGTGCCAGCTCACCGGACAGGAATCAGCCCCAGCATTTT. Translating gives CASSPDRNQPQHF.

The CDR3 DNA sequence: TGTGCCAGTAGTGCCTCGACAGCGAACTCCTACGAGCAGTACTTC. Its translation: CASSASTANSYEQYF. The chain is built from TRBV19 and TRBJ2-7, with D possibly being TRBD1 (5 bases). Trimming removed 5 bases from V and 0 bases from J, with 14 bases in between. Germline assignment: CDR1 LNHDA and CDR2 SQIVND (reference sequence). The CDR3 is made up of 15 amino acids.

The chain has TRBV6-2 or TRBV6-3 and TRBJ1-5, with D possibly being TRBD1 (5 bases). The CDR3 length is 15 residues. The V gene's germline CDR1 is MNHEY and CDR2 SVGEGT. The V and J ends lost 6 bases and 2 bases respectively, with 14 bases between them. CDR3 DNA sequence: TGTGCCAGCAGCACGGGGGGTGGTGGCAATCAGCCCCAGCATTTT. It yields the protein CASSTGGGGNQPQHF.

The chain carries TRBV15 and TRBJ1-1; no reliable D call. V was pared by 5 bases and J by 11 bases, with 18 bases between. Germline CDR1 reads LNHNV; CDR2 reads YYDKDF (reference sequence). The CDR3 spans 13 residues. The CDR3 bases are TGTGCCACCAGCCACGGAGGGAGGGCAGAGGCTTTCTTT. This codes for CATSHGGRAEAFF.

This sequence joins TRBV11-2 and TRBJ2-4; weak D call: TRBD2 (6 bases). From germline, CDR1 is SGHAT and CDR2 FQNNGV. This CDR3 has 13 residues. V lost 3 bases to trimming and J lost 6 bases, with 9 bases between them. The DNA for the CDR3 is TGTGCCAGCAGCTTCGGGGGTAGAAACATTCAGTACTTC. This gives the protein CASSFGGRNIQYF.

The chain couples TRBV14 to TRBJ1-2; possible D gene TRBD1, 6 bases. Germline CDR1 and CDR2: SGHDN and FVKESK. Trimming pared 1 base from V and 4 bases from J, leaving 10 bases between. This CDR3 has 14 residues. CDR3 amino acids: CASSQGNRAYGYTF. For the CDR3, the DNA is TGTGCCAGCAGCCAAGGGAACAGGGCCTATGGCTACACCTTC.

The chain combines TRBV7-2 with TRBJ1-1; D is unclear. V was shortened by 1 base and J by 1 base, with 10 bases between the two germline ends. From germline, CDR1 is SGHTA and CDR2 FQGNSA. The CDR3 loop spans 15 amino acids. CDR3 loop: CASSLVARQNTEAFF. The CDR3 region has the DNA TGTGCCAGCAGCTTAGTCGCCAGACAGAACACTGAAGCTTTCTTT.

The rearrangement uses TRBV13 and TRBJ2-5; TRBD1 aligns across 7 bases. V was clipped by 3 bases and J by 5 bases; unmatched bases: 9. From germline, CDR1 is PRHDT and CDR2 FYEKMQ (reference sequence). This CDR3 is 15 amino acids long. For the CDR3, the DNA is TGTGCCAGCAGCTTGCGACTAAGGGGGCAGGAGACCCAGTACTTC. Translating it yields CASSLRLRGQETQYF.

The chain couples TRBV19 to TRBJ1-4, with 8 bases that match TRBD1. The CDR3 contains 16 residues. Germline trimming cut 3 bases from V and 3 bases from J; bases unmatched to any gene: 6. From germline, CDR1 is LNHDA and CDR2 SQIVND (reference sequence). CDR3 sequence reads: CASSMGQGAANEKLFF. CDR3 coding DNA: TGTGCCAGTAGTATGGGGCAGGGGGCGGCTAATGAAAAACTGTTTTTT.